This T cell receptor beta chain was sequenced in a study of cytomegalovirus exposure and HLA in healthy donors. Overall study context: Unique TCRs from HLA-typed donors, 70 million to 100 million of them, were held in an early data release. Genotyping of nearly 400 donors showed that over 80% belonged to the Caucasian-associated ancestry cluster. General study results and limits: Reported performance of the classifier showed diagnosis of cytomegalovirus status with high specificity and sensitivity. Per a prior analysis, the majority of TCR beta V segments were productive roughly 87% or roughly 30% of the time.

The CDR3 is 17 amino acids. The V gene end was trimmed by 5 bases and the J gene end by 4 bases; junction bases not matched to a gene: 7. Germline loops: CDR1 MNHEY, CDR2 SMNVEV (reference sequence). It was with 60 Vbeta and 13 Jbeta primers that the PCR ran. Profiling relied on immunoSEQ multiplex PCR, and the TCRdb table lists in-frame clones only, not all of them. The top ten clones hold about 4.4% of a sample with 130,000 or so clones, less than 80% of them seen once. As regards this clone: The antigen remains unidentified.

Sequencing used PBMCs. The sequence derives from a man aged 45-65 years in good health and CMV-seropositive. This chain connects TRBV27 to TRBJ2-1; 14 bases line up with TRBD2. The CDR3 bases are TGTGCCAGCAGTCTGGGACTAGCGGGGGAGAGATACAATGAGCAGTTCTTC. Amino acid sequence: CASSLGLAGERYNEQFF.